The 26 T cell receptor beta chains listed next were all sequenced from one sample in a study of identical twins. TCRdb re-called the 5' RACE reads through MiXCR, storing one row per CDR3 protein. This table has around 250,000 distinct CDR3 sequences, about 9% appearing once. The sample also formed part of further work on yellow fever vaccine responses in identical twins.

The material sequenced was CD8+ T cells sorted from blood. Receptor source: a woman between 18 and 29 years old in good health.

This chain connects TRBV5-1 to TRBJ2-7, with D possibly matching TRBD2 (7 bases). The CDR3 runs to 15 residues. The V gene's germline CDR1 is SGHRS and CDR2 YFSETQ. V lost 4 bases to trimming and J lost 3 bases, with 17 bases between them. The CDR3 nucleotides read TGCGCCAGCAGCCTCAGGCGGGGGCCCCTCTACGAGCAGTACTTC. Translation gives CASSLRRGPLYEQYF. The full variable domain, completed using reference TRBV5-1 and TRBJ2-7, is KAGVTQTPRYLIKTRGQQVTLSCSPISGHRSVSWYQQTPGQGLQFLFEYFSETQRNKGNFPGRFSGRQFSNSRSEMNVSTLELGDSALYLCASSLRRGPLYEQYFGPGTRLTVT.

The chain employs TRBV27 and TRBJ2-1, with D unclear. Trimming took off 2 bases at V and 1 base at J, with 9 bases between the two ends. From germline, CDR1 is MNHEY and CDR2 SMNVEV (reference sequence). The CDR3 is 15 residues long. In DNA form, the CDR3 reads TGTGCCAGCAGTTTACAGACTGGTTCCTACAATGAGCAGTTCTTC. It is translated as CASSLQTGSYNEQFF.

CDR3 sequence: CDPTGGKDEQYF. CDR3 coding DNA: TGCGACCCGACAGGGGGAAAGGACGAGCAGTACTTC. This rearrangement joins TRBV5-1 to TRBJ2-7, with 9 bases aligning to TRBD1. The length of the CDR3 is 12 residues. Per germline, CDR1 SGHRS and CDR2 YFSETQ.

This clonotype was counted between two and nine times. V usage is TRBV20-1 and J usage is TRBJ2-3; D tentatively fits TRBD1 or TRBD2 (5 bases each). CDR1 DFQATT and CDR2 SNEGSKA come from the germline V gene (reference sequence). The V and J ends lost 1 base and 0 bases respectively, with 14 bases between them. The CDR3 is 16 amino acids. The CDR3 sequence: CSARVGEGSSTDTQYF. For the CDR3, the DNA is TGCAGTGCTAGAGTTGGAGAGGGGTCTAGCACAGATACGCAGTATTTT.

The chain joins TRBV5-5 to TRBJ2-7; the D is unclear. Deletions cut 4 bases from V and 6 bases from J, with 11 bases between. This CDR3 is built from 12 residues. From germline, CDR1 is SGHKS and CDR2 YYEKEE (reference sequence). The CDR3 DNA follows: TGTGCCAGCAGCCCCGGGCTCCTCGAGCAGTACTTC. As protein: CASSPGLLEQYF.

V and J are TRBV27 and TRBJ2-2; TRBD2 matches at 13 bases. CDR1 is MNHEY, CDR2 SMNVEV, per germline (reference sequence). V gave up 6 bases and J gave up 3 bases; unmatched junction bases: 4. This CDR3 has 16 residues. CDR3: CASSGTSGTYTGELFF. In DNA form, the CDR3 reads TGTGCCAGCAGCGGGACTAGCGGGACCTACACCGGGGAGCTGTTTTTT.

The rearrangement links TRBV7-9 to TRBJ2-2, with 7 bases that match TRBD1. CDR3 length: 15 residues. Germline CDR1 is SEHNR and CDR2 is FQNEAQ (reference sequence). V shed 10 bases, J shed 0 bases, and the junction held 8 bases outside the gene matches. The CDR3 loop is CATSGGQPNTGELFF. The CDR3 DNA sequence: TGTGCCACCTCAGGGGGACAGCCGAACACCGGGGAGCTGTTTTTT.

In its sample, this clonotype was seen a few times. The CDR3 DNA sequence: TGTGCCAGCAGAGCCGCTGGACAGGGACCCAATCAGCCCCAGCATTTT. It codes for CASRAAGQGPNQPQHF. The chain joins TRBV6-2 or TRBV6-3 to TRBJ1-5, with 8 bases matching TRBD1. The length of the CDR3 is 16 residues. Germline values: CDR1 MNHEY, CDR2 SVGEGT. Germline trimming cut 6 bases from V and 3 bases from J; bases unmatched to any gene: 10.

The chain combines TRBV29-1 with TRBJ2-5; 11 bases agree with TRBD2. CDR1 is SQVTM and CDR2 is ANQGSEA in the germline V gene. This CDR3 is built from 16 residues. V lost 1 base to trimming and J lost 3 bases; unmatched junction nucleotides: 7. The CDR3 protein is CSVEGSSGLAEETQYF. The CDR3 nucleotides read TGCAGCGTTGAAGGGTCATCGGGACTAGCGGAAGAGACCCAGTACTTC.

This chain uses TRBV27 with TRBJ2-7; D is possibly TRBD2 (6 bases). The V and J ends lost 4 bases and 3 bases respectively, with 19 bases between them. The CDR3 extends over 16 amino acids. Per the germline V gene, CDR1 is MNHEY and CDR2 is SMNVEV (reference sequence). Written as DNA, the CDR3 is TGTGCCAGCAGTTCACACACCGGGACTCAAATCTACGAGCAGTACTTC. The encoded protein is CASSSHTGTQIYEQYF.

This clonotype has just a few counts. This chain joins TRBV11-2 and TRBJ2-2, with D unclear. The V gene lost 5 bases and the J gene lost 3 bases, with 10 bases spanning the gap. The CDR3 length is 14 residues. The germline V gene has CDR1 SGHAT and CDR2 FQNNGV. The CDR3 DNA reads TGTGCCAGCAGCCTCGAGCCGTACACCGGGGAGCTGTTTTTT. The encoded protein is CASSLEPYTGELFF.

This clonotype was recorded a few times. The CDR3 here is CASSLTSGSHEQYF. CDR3 sequence (DNA): TGTGCCAGCAGTCTGACTAGCGGGTCCCACGAGCAGTACTTC. This chain joins TRBV6-4 and TRBJ2-7; 10 bases agree with TRBD2. The CDR3 totals 14 residues. The germline CDR1 and CDR2 sequences are MRHNA and SNTAGT. With 5 bases clipped from V and 5 bases from J, the junction kept 6 bases outside the gene matches.

This clonotype turned up a few times. The chain has TRBV11-2 and TRBJ2-7, with 12 bases fitting TRBD2. Per germline, CDR1 SGHAT and CDR2 FQNNGV. J lost 6 bases, V lost 7 bases, and 22 bases had no gene match. The CDR3 length is 19 residues. Written as DNA, the CDR3 is TGTGCCAGCACCACCCCAGGGGACCCGACTAGCGGGAGTTTTATCGAGCAGTACTTC. Translation: CASTTPGDPTSGSFIEQYF.

There are many counts of this clonotype. The V call is TRBV5-5, the J call TRBJ1-5; TRBD1 aligns across 8 bases. Germline CDR1 SGHKS, CDR2 YYEKEE (reference sequence). The trim removed 0 bases at V and 1 base at J, leaving 0 bases unmatched. The CDR3 extends over 15 amino acids. CDR3 DNA: TGTGCCAGCAGCTTGGGGACAGGGAGCAATCAGCCCCAGCATTTT. The encoded protein is CASSLGTGSNQPQHF.

The CDR3 DNA reads TGCGCCGGTCTCCCCGTTGGGGGGACTGAAGCTTTCTTT. This sequence encodes CAGLPVGGTEAFF. This chain uses TRBV23-1 with TRBJ1-1, with D possibly TRBD1 on 5 matching bases. TRBV23-1 is identified as an open reading frame with a role that is uncertain. The CDR3 extends over 13 amino acids. Trimming removed 11 bases from V and 5 bases from J, with 18 bases in between.

This clonotype was seen a few times. This chain joins TRBV6-1 and TRBJ2-7; 7 nucleotides match TRBD2. V gave up 5 bases and J gave up 6 bases; unmatched junction bases: 13. Germline V CDR1 and CDR2: MNHNS, SASEGT. This CDR3 comprises 15 residues. CDR3 loop: CASSPSGRGGSEQYF. CDR3 nucleotide sequence: TGTGCCAGCAGTCCGAGCGGTCGCGGGGGATCCGAGCAGTACTTC.

Only a few counts were recorded for this clonotype. The chain couples TRBV20-1 to TRBJ2-7, with a tentative D call TRBD2 (5 bases). Germline CDR1 is DFQATT and CDR2 is SNEGSKA (reference sequence). V lost 5 bases and J 3 bases, leaving 14 bases between the germline ends. The CDR3 loop spans 13 amino acids. CDR3 sequence (DNA): TGCAGTGCTCGAGCCGACTACCTCTACGAGCAGTACTTC. Its translation is CSARADYLYEQYF.

This clonotype was found many times. This CDR3 reads CASSLGGQPQHF. CDR3 bases: TGTGCCAGCAGCTTGGGGGGTCAGCCCCAGCATTTT. This chain links TRBV13 with TRBJ1-5; D is perhaps TRBD1 (5 bases). The CDR3 is 12 amino acids. From germline, CDR1 is PRHDT and CDR2 FYEKMQ (reference sequence). The ends were cut back, 3 bases at V and 6 bases at J, with 6 bases in the middle. The full variable domain, in which reference TRBV13 and TRBJ1-5 provide the parts outside the CDR3, is AAGVIQSPRHLIKEKRETATLKCYPIPRHDTVYWYQQGPGQDPQFLISFYEKMQSDKGSIPDRFSAQQFSDYHSELNMSSLELGDSALYFCASSLGGQPQHFGDGTRLSIL.

The chain recombines TRBV14 with TRBJ2-7; TRBD2 agrees at 10 bases. The CDR3 covers 15 residues. Germline values: CDR1 SGHDN, CDR2 FVKESK. Trimming removed 3 bases from V and 3 bases from J; junction bases left unmatched: 5. Here the CDR3 reads CASSQIAGGGYEQYF. DNA for the CDR3: TGTGCCAGCAGCCAGATAGCGGGAGGAGGCTACGAGCAGTACTTC.

V usage is TRBV7-9 and J usage is TRBJ1-1, with D tentatively TRBD1 (5 bases). The CDR3 extends over 12 amino acids. Germline V CDR1 and CDR2: SEHNR, FQNEAQ (reference sequence). Trimming removed 3 bases at V and 5 bases at J, with 7 bases between. The CDR3 here is CASSFGATEAFF. The CDR3, as DNA: TGTGCCAGCAGCTTTGGGGCTACTGAAGCTTTCTTT.

The chain links TRBV7-2 to TRBJ2-7; 11 bases match TRBD1. Germline CDR1 SGHTA, CDR2 FQGNSA. This CDR3 has 14 amino acids. J gave up 6 bases and V 4 bases, and 5 bases lay outside the gene matches. The CDR3 is CASSSDRGPVEQYF. For the CDR3, the DNA is TGTGCCAGCAGCTCGGACAGGGGGCCCGTCGAGCAGTACTTC.

V and J are TRBV2 and TRBJ2-3; 7 bases match TRBD1. CDR1 and CDR2 (germline): SNHLY, FYNNEI. This CDR3 has 16 residues. Germline trimming cut 6 bases from V and 1 base from J; bases unmatched to any gene: 10. CDR3 coding DNA: TGTGCCAGCAGCCTTCCTTTAGACAGGGGCACAGATACGCAGTATTTT. It is translated as CASSLPLDRGTDTQYF.

This clonotype was seen a few times. The chain couples TRBV7-9 to TRBJ2-1; 7 bases are shared with TRBD1. Germline assignment: CDR1 SEHNR and CDR2 FQNEAQ (reference sequence). With V trimmed by 5 bases and J by 5 bases, 6 bases remained unmatched. CDR3 length equals 14 residues. CDR3 region: CASSLRDRNNEQFF. The CDR3 bases are TGTGCCAGCAGCCTCCGGGACAGAAACAATGAGCAGTTCTTC.

The rearrangement joins TRBV10-3 to TRBJ2-7; D perhaps matches TRBD1 (6 bases). CDR1 is ENHRY, CDR2 SYGVKD, per germline. The V gene lost 6 bases and the J gene lost 3 bases, with 15 bases spanning the gap. This CDR3 is 14 amino acids long. The CDR3 region has the DNA TGTGCCATCAGGGAAGGGGTAGGGGGCTACGAGCAGTACTTC. Translating it yields CAIREGVGGYEQYF.

This clonotype showed up many times. The J gene is TRBJ2-7, the V gene TRBV20-1; D gene ambiguous. The CDR3 is 12 residues long. The V end lost 0 bases, the J end lost 4 bases, and 7 bases lay between the germline ends. Germline lookup yields CDR1 DFQATT and CDR2 SNEGSKA (reference sequence). DNA of the CDR3: TGCAGTGCTAGAGATGAGCTGTACGAGCAGTACTTC. It codes for CSARDELYEQYF.

This clonotype was counted many times. This chain uses TRBV29-1 with TRBJ2-1; 7 bases agree with TRBD1. J lost 8 bases, V lost 6 bases, and 7 bases had no gene match. This CDR3 region has 12 residues. CDR1 SQVTM and CDR2 ANQGSEA come from the germline V gene. CDR3 sequence: CSVRQGYDEQFF. The DNA for the CDR3 is TGCAGCGTGAGACAGGGTTACGATGAGCAGTTCTTC.